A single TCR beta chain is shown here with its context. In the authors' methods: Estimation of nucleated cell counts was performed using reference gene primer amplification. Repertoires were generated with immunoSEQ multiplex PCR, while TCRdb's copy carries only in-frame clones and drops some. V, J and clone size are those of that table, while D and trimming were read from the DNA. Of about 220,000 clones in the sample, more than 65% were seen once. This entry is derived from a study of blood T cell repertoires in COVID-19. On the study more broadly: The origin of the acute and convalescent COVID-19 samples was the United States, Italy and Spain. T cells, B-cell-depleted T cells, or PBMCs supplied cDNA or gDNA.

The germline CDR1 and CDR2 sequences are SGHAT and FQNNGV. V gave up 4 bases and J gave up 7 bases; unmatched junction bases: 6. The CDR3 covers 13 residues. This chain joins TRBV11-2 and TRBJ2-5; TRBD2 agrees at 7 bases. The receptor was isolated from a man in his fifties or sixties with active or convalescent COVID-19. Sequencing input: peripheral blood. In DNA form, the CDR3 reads TGTGCCAGCAGCTCTGGGACTATTGGGACCCAGTACTTC. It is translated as CASSSGTIGTQYF.